This T cell receptor (beta chain) was recovered during a study of cytomegalovirus exposure and HLA in healthy donors. Study-wide background: There were fewer than 130 million unique TCR beta sequences, drawn from 200 million or so T cells, in an earlier analysis. About 85 million unique TCR sequences came from HLA-typed donors in an early release.

Study-wide points: According to a later analysis, most TCR beta chains associated with CMV appeared HLA-restricted. TRBV6-2, TRBV6-3 and other indistinguishable V segments were excluded.

On this clone itself: Its antigen is undetermined.

This CDR3 is built from 16 residues. Germline lookup yields CDR1 MGHRA and CDR2 YSYEKL. Trimming shortened V by 0 bases and J by 2 bases, and 11 bases separated the two germline ends. Amplification used 60 Vbeta primers and 13 Jbeta primers. Produced via immunoSEQ multiplex PCR; TCRdb's table is partial and in-frame only. The sample includes 70,000 to 95,000 clones, about two thirds of them seen just once. V usage is TRBV4-1 and J usage is TRBJ1-3; D is ambiguous. The clonotype comes from a woman aged 25 to 39 in good health and CMV-seropositive. Source material: PBMCs. The CDR3 spells CASSQDPRVAGNTIYF. The CDR3 DNA reads TGCGCCAGCAGCCAAGATCCCCGGGTGGCTGGAAACACCATATATTTT.